Presented here are 17 T cell receptor beta chains from one specimen sequenced in a study of shared clonotypes between healthy human individuals. Clones were read by immunoSEQ multiplex PCR, and TCRdb kept only the in-frame ones, dropping some. The table has about 380,000 clones, around 96% seen once. Source material: memory CD8+ T cells sorted from blood. Specified subset: CD45RO+ cells pooled with CCR7-negative TemRA cells. These receptors came from a man aged 25-40 years in good health.

The DNA of the CDR3 is TGTGCCAGCAGCTCAGCCCATAATAACTACGAGCAGTACTTC. Encoded protein: CASSSAHNNYEQYF. The rearrangement uses TRBV7-9 and TRBJ2-7; D uncertain. V lost 4 bases and J lost 3, with 13 bases in between. CDR3 length equals 14 residues. Germline V lookup: CDR1 SEHNR, CDR2 FQNEAQ (reference sequence).

The V call is TRBV7-2, the J call TRBJ2-5; D uncertain. V lost 5 bases, J lost 0 bases, and 10 bases lay in between. Germline CDR1 is SGHTA and CDR2 is FQGNSA. The CDR3 is 14 residues long. This chain's CDR3 is CASSEGRYQETQYF. The CDR3 coding sequence is TGTGCCAGCAGCGAAGGGCGCTACCAAGAGACCCAGTACTTC.

This clone appeared a single time. The V call is TRBV5-1, the J call TRBJ2-7, with 7 nucleotides matching TRBD1. Germline V gives CDR1 SGHRS, CDR2 YFSETQ. This CDR3 has 15 residues. V trimming: 2 bases; J trimming: 3 bases; junction bases outside the gene matches: 8. The CDR3 is CASSFRDSYFYEQYF. For the CDR3, the DNA is TGCGCCAGCAGCTTCCGGGACAGTTATTTCTACGAGCAGTACTTC.

The CDR3 is CATSRQGQPQHF. CDR3 bases: TGTGCCACCAGCAGACAGGGTCAGCCCCAGCATTTT. The genes are TRBV15 and TRBJ1-5, with D possibly matching TRBD1 (5 bases). Germline V gives CDR1 LNHNV, CDR2 YYDKDF (reference sequence). The CDR3 consists of 12 residues. The ends were cut back, 2 bases at V and 6 bases at J, with 5 bases in the middle.

V gene TRBV30 combines with J gene TRBJ2-7; either TRBD1 or TRBD2 may fit D (5 bases each). CDR3 length: 13 residues. Germline assignment: CDR1 GTSNPN and CDR2 SVGIG (reference sequence). DNA for the CDR3: TGTGCTTCGAGGGCAGGGAGCTCCTACGAGCAGTACTTC. Translated, it gives CASRAGSSYEQYF.

The rearrangement links TRBV19 to TRBJ2-5; D is possibly TRBD1 (7 bases). This CDR3 has 12 amino acids. The germline V gene encodes CDR1 LNHDA and CDR2 SQIVND (reference sequence). The V gene lost 3 bases and the J gene lost 7 bases, with 9 bases spanning the gap. The CDR3 bases are TGTGCCAGTAGTATCCAGGGGGGGACCCAGTACTTC. This sequence encodes CASSIQGGTQYF.

The CDR3 sequence is CASSPRQGTNTGELFF. In nucleotides, the CDR3 is TGCGCCAGCAGCCCCAGACAGGGAACGAACACCGGGGAGCTGTTTTTT. The genes are TRBV4-1 and TRBJ2-2; 7 positions agree with TRBD1. Germline values: CDR1 MGHRA, CDR2 YSYEKL. Unmatched junction bases numbered 5, after V lost 4 bases and J lost 0 bases. The CDR3 runs 16 residues.

This chain links TRBV10-1 with TRBJ2-1; unclear D gene. Trimming removed 11 bases at V and 0 bases at J, with 14 bases between. This CDR3 has 14 amino acids. Per the germline V gene, CDR1 is WNHNN and CDR2 is SYGVQD (reference sequence). In nucleotides, the CDR3 is TGCGCCCCAGCGTTCTGGCCCTCCTACAATGAGCAGTTCTTC. Protein: CAPAFWPSYNEQFF.

J is TRBJ1-2 and V is TRBV2, with a tentative D call TRBD1 (5 bases). The CDR3 runs to 14 residues. The V gene lost 4 bases and the J gene lost 1 base, with 10 bases spanning the gap. CDR1 is SNHLY and CDR2 is FYNNEI in the germline V gene. In DNA form, the CDR3 reads TGTGCCAGCAGTGGGGACGTAAATAACTATGGCTACACCTTC. Its translation is CASSGDVNNYGYTF. Drawing the rest from reference TRBV2 and TRBJ1-2, the complete variable domain is EPEVTQTPSHQVTQMGQEVILRCVPISNHLYFYWYRQILGQKVEFLVSFYNNEISEKSEIFDDQFSVERPDGSNFTLKIRSTKLEDSAMYFCASSGDVNNYGYTFGSGTRLTVV.

The chain employs TRBV4-1 and TRBJ1-5; D not certain. The CDR3 totals 13 residues. The germline V gene has CDR1 MGHRA and CDR2 YSYEKL. The germline V and J ends were trimmed by 4 bases and 5 bases, with 9 bases remaining between them. CDR3 loop: CASSLGEDQPQHF. DNA for the CDR3: TGCGCCAGCAGCCTGGGTGAAGATCAGCCCCAGCATTTT.

The chain uses TRBV6-1 and TRBJ2-7; 8 bases align to TRBD1. V trimming: 0 bases; J trimming: 2 bases; junction bases outside the gene matches: 3. The germline gives CDR1 MNHNS, CDR2 SASEGT. The CDR3 loop spans 15 amino acids. CDR3 DNA sequence: TGTGCCAGCAGTGAAGCCTACAGGGGGACCTACGAGCAGTACTTC. Translation: CASSEAYRGTYEQYF.

The chain recombines TRBV6-5 with TRBJ2-3, with D perhaps given as TRBD1 or TRBD2 (5 bases each). The germline V gene has CDR1 MNHEY and CDR2 SVGAGI. Trimming took 6 bases from V and 10 from J, leaving 14 bases between them. This CDR3 contains 12 residues. The CDR3 spells CASRTNLGAQYF. CDR3 in DNA: TGTGCCAGCAGAACAAACTTGGGGGCGCAGTATTTT.

The chain recombines TRBV20-1 with TRBJ2-3, with TRBD2 as a possible D gene (6 bases). This CDR3 has 11 residues. V dropped 6 bases and J dropped 7 bases, with 11 bases sitting between them. Germline CDR1 reads DFQATT; CDR2 reads SNEGSKA (reference sequence). The CDR3 DNA follows: TGCAGTGCAGGGACTTTCAATACGCAGTATTTT. As protein: CSAGTFNTQYF.

The chain carries TRBV19 and TRBJ2-2; D unresolved. V gave up 11 bases and J gave up 3 bases, with 16 bases separating them. Germline-derived CDR1 and CDR2 are LNHDA and SQIVND (reference sequence). CDR3 length: 14 amino acids. The CDR3 bases are TGTGCCTGTAACACCCGCCGGGACACCGGGGAGCTGTTTTTT. As protein: CACNTRRDTGELFF. The full variable domain, its missing parts supplied by reference TRBV19 and TRBJ2-2, is DGGITQSPKYLFRKEGQNVTLSCEQNLNHDAMYWYRQDPGQGLRLIYYSQIVNDFQKGDIAEGYSVSREKKESFPLTVTSAQKNPTAFYLCACNTRRDTGELFFGEGSRLTVL.

The chain uses TRBV4-1 and TRBJ2-3; a possible D gene is TRBD2 (6 bases). V lost 2 bases, J lost 1 base, and 16 bases lay in between. Germline values: CDR1 MGHRA, CDR2 YSYEKL. The CDR3 has 17 amino acids. CDR3 in DNA: TGCGCCAGCAGCCAAAACCGCGGGACGGAACGCACAGATACGCAGTATTTT. Its protein product is CASSQNRGTERTDTQYF.

The chain uses TRBV7-3 and TRBJ2-5; D perhaps matches TRBD2 (7 bases). The V end was cut by 2 bases, the J end by 1 base, with 11 bases between. Looked up from germline, CDR1 is SGHTA and CDR2 is FQGTGA. The CDR3 sequence is 15 residues long. CDR3 in DNA: TGTGCCAGCAGCTTACTGGGGGGGCCCCAAGAGACCCAGTACTTC. This translates into CASSLLGGPQETQYF.

A remark on this clone: The same CDR3 also results from other DNA sequences found in this sample. The chain recombines TRBV5-4 with TRBJ2-7, with 9 bases lining up with TRBD1. The V gene end was trimmed by 0 bases and the J gene end by 3 bases; junction bases not matched to a gene: 4. Per the germline V gene, CDR1 is SGHNT and CDR2 is YYREEE (reference sequence). The CDR3 consists of 15 residues. In nucleotides, the CDR3 is TGTGCCAGCAGCTTGGGAACAGGGGGCGTCTACGAGCAGTACTTC. This sequence encodes CASSLGTGGVYEQYF.